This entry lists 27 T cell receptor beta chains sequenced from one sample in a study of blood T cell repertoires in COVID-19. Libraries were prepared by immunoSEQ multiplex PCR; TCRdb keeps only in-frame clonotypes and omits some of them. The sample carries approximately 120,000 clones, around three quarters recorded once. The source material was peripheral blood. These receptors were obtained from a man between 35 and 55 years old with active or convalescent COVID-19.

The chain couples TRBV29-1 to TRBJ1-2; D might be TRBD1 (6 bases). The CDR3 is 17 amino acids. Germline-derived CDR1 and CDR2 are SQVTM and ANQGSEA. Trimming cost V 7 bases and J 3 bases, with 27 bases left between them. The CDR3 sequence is CSAILPGHREGDYGYTF. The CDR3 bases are TGCAGCGCAATCCTTCCGGGACACCGGGAAGGTGACTATGGCTACACCTTC.

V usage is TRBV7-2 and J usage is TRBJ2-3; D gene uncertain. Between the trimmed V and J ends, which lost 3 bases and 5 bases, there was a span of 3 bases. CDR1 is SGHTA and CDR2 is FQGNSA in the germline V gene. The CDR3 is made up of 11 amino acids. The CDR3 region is CASSFRDTQYF. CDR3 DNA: TGTGCCAGCAGCTTCCGAGATACGCAGTATTTT.

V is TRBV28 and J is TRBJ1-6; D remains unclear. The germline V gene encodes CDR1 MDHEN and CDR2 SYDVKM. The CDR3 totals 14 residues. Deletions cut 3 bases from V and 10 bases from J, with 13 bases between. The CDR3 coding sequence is TGTGCCAGCAGTTTGATGGGCAGTAACTCACCCCTCCACTTT. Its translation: CASSLMGSNSPLHF. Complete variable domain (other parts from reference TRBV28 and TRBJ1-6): DVKVTQSSRYLVKRTGEKVFLECVQDMDHENMFWYRQDPGLGLRLIYFSYDVKMKEKGDIPEGYSVSREKKERFSLILESASTNQTSMYLCASSLMGSNSPLHFGNGTRLTVT.

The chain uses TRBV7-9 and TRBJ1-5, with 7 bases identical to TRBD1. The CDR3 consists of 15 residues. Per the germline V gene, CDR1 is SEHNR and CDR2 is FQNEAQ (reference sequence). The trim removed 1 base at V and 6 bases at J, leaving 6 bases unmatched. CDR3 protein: CASSLEGAGGQPQHF. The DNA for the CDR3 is TGTGCCAGCAGCTTAGAAGGGGCAGGGGGTCAGCCCCAGCATTTT.

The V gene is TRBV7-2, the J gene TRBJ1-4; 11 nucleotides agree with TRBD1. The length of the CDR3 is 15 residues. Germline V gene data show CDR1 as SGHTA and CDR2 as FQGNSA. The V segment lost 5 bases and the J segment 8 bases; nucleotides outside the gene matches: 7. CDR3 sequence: CASSPDRGRGEKLFF. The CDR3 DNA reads TGTGCCAGCAGCCCGGACAGGGGGCGAGGGGAAAAACTGTTTTTT.

The CDR3 sequence is CASSFDRAGTGELFF. As DNA, the CDR3 is TGCGCCAGCAGCTTCGACAGGGCTGGCACCGGGGAGCTGTTTTTT. V gene TRBV5-1 combines with J gene TRBJ2-2; 7 bases are shared with TRBD1. CDR1 and CDR2 (germline): SGHRS, YFSETQ. Trimming at V came to 2 bases and at J to 4 bases, leaving 5 bases not matched to a gene. The CDR3 sequence is 15 residues long.

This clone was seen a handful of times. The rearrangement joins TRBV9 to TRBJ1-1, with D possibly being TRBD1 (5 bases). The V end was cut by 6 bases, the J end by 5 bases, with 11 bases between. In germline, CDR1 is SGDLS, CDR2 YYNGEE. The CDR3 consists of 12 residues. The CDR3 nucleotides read TGTGCCAGCAACACGGGGGGAACTGAAGCTTTCTTT. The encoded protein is CASNTGGTEAFF.

The CDR3 DNA follows: TGTGCCAGTAGTATATCGGGACAGAACACCGGGGAGCTGTTTTTT. This codes for CASSISGQNTGELFF. This chain joins TRBV19 and TRBJ2-2, with D tentatively TRBD1 (6 bases). The V end lost 2 bases, the J end lost 1 base, and 8 bases lay between the germline ends. CDR1 is LNHDA, CDR2 SQIVND, per germline (reference sequence). The CDR3 is made up of 15 amino acids.

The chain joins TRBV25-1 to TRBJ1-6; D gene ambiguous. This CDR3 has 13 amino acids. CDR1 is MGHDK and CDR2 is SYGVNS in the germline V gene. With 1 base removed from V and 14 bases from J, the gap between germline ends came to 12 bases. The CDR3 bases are TGTGCCAGCAGTGAATCTAATCTTCTTGCCCTCCACTTT. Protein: CASSESNLLALHF.

The CDR3 loop is CASSPLQETQYF. The DNA of the CDR3 is TGTGCCAGCTCACCCCTGCAAGAGACCCAGTACTTC. The chain recombines TRBV18 with TRBJ2-5, with D hard to call. Germline V CDR1 and CDR2: KGHSH, LQKENI. Trimming took 3 bases from V and 2 from J, leaving 4 bases between them. This CDR3 comprises 12 residues.

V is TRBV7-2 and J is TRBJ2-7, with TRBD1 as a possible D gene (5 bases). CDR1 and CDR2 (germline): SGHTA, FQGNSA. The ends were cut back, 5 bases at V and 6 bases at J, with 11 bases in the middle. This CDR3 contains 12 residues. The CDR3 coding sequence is TGTGCCAGCAGCAGGAATAGGGGCGAGCAGTACTTC. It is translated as CASSRNRGEQYF.

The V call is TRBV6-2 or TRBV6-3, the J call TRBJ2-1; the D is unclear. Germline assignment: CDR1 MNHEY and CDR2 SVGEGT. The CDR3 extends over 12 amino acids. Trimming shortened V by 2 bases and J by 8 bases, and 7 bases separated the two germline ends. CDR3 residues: CASSYLRDEQFF. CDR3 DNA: TGTGCCAGCAGTTACCTGCGAGATGAGCAGTTCTTC.

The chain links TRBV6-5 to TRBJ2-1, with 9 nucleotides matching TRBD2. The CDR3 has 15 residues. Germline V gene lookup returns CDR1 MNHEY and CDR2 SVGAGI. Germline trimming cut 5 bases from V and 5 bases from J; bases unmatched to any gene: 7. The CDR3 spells CASSISGRVDNEQFF. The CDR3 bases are TGTGCCAGCAGTATTAGCGGGAGAGTCGACAATGAGCAGTTCTTC.

The CDR3 is CASSLTPDRTGNTIYF. The CDR3, as DNA: TGTGCCAGCAGTCTCACTCCTGACAGGACTGGAAACACCATATATTTT. The V gene is TRBV6-2 or TRBV6-3, the J gene TRBJ1-3; tentatively, D is TRBD1 (6 bases). The CDR3 runs 16 residues. The V gene lost 5 bases and the J gene lost 2 bases, with 16 bases spanning the gap. Germline V lookup: CDR1 MNHEY, CDR2 SVGEGT.

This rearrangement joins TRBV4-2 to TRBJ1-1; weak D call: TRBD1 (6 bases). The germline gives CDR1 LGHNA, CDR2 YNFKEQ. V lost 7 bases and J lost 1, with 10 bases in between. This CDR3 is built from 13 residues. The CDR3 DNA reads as TGTGCCAGCACCTGGACAGAGAACACTGAAGCTTTCTTT. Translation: CASTWTENTEAFF.

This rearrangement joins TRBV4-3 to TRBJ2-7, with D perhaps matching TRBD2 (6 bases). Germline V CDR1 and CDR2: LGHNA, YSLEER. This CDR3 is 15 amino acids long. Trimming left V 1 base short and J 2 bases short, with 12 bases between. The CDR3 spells CASSQVWDSTYEQYF. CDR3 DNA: TGCGCCAGCAGCCAAGTCTGGGACTCCACCTACGAGCAGTACTTC.

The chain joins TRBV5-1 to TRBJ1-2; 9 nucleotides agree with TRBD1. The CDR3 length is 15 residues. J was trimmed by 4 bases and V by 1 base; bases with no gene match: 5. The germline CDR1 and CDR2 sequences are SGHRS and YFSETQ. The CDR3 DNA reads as TGCGCCAGCAGCTTGAGGGGACAGGGACTCTATGGCTACACCTTC. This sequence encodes CASSLRGQGLYGYTF.

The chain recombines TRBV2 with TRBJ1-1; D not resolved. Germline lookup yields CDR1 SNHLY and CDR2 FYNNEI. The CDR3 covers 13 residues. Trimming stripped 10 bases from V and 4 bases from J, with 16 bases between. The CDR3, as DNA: TGTGCCACCCGGACGGGTGGGAGCACTGAAGCTTTCTTT. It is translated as CATRTGGSTEAFF. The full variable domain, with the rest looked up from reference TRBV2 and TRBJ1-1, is EPEVTQTPSHQVTQMGQEVILRCVPISNHLYFYWYRQILGQKVEFLVSFYNNEISEKSEIFDDQFSVERPDGSNFTLKIRSTKLEDSAMYFCATRTGGSTEAFFGQGTRLTVV.

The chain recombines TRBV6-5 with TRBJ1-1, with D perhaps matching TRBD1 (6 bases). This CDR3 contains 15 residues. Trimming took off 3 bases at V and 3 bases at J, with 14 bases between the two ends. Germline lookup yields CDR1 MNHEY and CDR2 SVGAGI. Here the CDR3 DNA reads TGTGCCAGCAGTTATATGGGGGCCATGGACACTGAAGCTTTCTTT. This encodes CASSYMGAMDTEAFF.

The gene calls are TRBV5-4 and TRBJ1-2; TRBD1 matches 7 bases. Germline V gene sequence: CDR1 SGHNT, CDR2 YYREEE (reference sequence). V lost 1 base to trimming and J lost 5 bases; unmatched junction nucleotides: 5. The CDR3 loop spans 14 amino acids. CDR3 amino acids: CASSLSGGTYGYTF. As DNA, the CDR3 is TGTGCCAGCAGCTTGTCAGGGGGGACTTATGGCTACACCTTC.

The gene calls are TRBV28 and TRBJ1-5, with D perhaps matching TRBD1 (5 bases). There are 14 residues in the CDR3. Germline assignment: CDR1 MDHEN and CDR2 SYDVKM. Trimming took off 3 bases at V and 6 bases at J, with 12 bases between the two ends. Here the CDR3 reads CASSFKSGFQPQHF. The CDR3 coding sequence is TGTGCCAGCAGTTTTAAGTCAGGGTTTCAGCCCCAGCATTTT.

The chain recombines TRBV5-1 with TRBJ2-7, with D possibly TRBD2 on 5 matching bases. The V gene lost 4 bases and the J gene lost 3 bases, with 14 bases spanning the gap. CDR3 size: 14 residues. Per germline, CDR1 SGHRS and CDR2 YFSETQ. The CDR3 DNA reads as TGCGCCAGCAGCCCGGCGGGTAATTTCTACGAGCAGTACTTC. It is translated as CASSPAGNFYEQYF.

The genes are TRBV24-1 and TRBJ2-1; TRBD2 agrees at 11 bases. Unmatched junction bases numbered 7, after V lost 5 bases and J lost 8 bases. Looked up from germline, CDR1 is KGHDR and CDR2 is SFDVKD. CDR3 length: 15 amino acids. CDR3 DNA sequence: TGTGCCACCAGTGCGAGACTAGCGGGACGGGATGAGCAGTTCTTC. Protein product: CATSARLAGRDEQFF.

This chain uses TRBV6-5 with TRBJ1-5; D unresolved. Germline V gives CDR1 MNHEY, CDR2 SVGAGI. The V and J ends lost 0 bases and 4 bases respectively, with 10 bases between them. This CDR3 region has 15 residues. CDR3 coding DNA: TGTGCCAGCAGTTACTCGAGGGCAGCGAATCAGCCCCAGCATTTT. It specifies CASSYSRAANQPQHF.

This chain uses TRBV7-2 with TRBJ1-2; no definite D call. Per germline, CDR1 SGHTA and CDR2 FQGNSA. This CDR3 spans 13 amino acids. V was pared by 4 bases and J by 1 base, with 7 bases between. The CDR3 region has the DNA TGTGCCAGCAGCTCATACAATAACTATGGCTACACCTTC. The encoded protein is CASSSYNNYGYTF.

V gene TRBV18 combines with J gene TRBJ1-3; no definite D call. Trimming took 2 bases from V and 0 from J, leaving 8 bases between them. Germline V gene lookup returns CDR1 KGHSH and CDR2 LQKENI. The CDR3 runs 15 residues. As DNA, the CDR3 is TGTGCCAGCTCACCAACGAGCGCCTCTGGAAACACCATATATTTT. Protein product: CASSPTSASGNTIYF.

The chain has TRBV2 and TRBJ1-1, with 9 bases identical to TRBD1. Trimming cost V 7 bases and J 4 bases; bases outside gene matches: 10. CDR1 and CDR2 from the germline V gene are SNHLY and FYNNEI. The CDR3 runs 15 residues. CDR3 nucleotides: TGTGCCAGCACCGGGACAGGGATCAGGCTCACTGAAGCTTTCTTT. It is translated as CASTGTGIRLTEAFF.